This is a list of T cell receptor beta chains from one sample in a study of human T cells and chemical hapten exposure. TCRdb called the RACE reads again in MiXCR, with one record for every CDR3 protein. The sample lists about 180,000 distinct CDR3 sequences; under 35% were seen once. The sample consisted of whole blood, taken in connection with sensitization to the hapten diphenylcyclopropenone (DPC). The receptor set was obtained from a woman aged 25 to 39 with alopecia areata. Some clones in this sample may be carry-over from other donors' samples. Both conserved end residues are part of each CDR3. D genes are given only for firm matches. Some rows mark clone size as missing; the rest say once, few, many or name a class of expanded clone.

V,D,length,J,size,DNA,CDR3
TRBV28,-,13,TRBJ1-5,-,TGTGCCAGCACTCATACAGGGAAATGGCCCCAGCATTTT,CASTHTGKWPQHF
TRBV20-1,-,17,TRBJ2-1,-,TGCAGTGCTAGAGGGTTGGGTAGCGGCCTCACCTACAATGAGCAGTTCTTC,CSARGLGSGLTYNEQFF
TRBV6-6,-,14,TRBJ1-2,few,TGTGCCAGCAGTGGGTACACAGTTAACTATGGCTACACCTTC,CASSGYTVNYGYTF
TRBV10-3,-,12,TRBJ1-1,few,TGTGCCATCTCGGGGGGCATCACTGAAGCTTTCTTT,CAISGGITEAFF
TRBV28,-,16,TRBJ1-4,few,TGTGCCAGCAGCTCGCCGAGGGGCATGACTAATGAAAAACTGTTTTTT,CASSSPRGMTNEKLFF
TRBV3-1,-,13,TRBJ1-1,many,TGTGCCAGCAGCCACGGACAACTATCTGAAGCTTTCTTT,CASSHGQLSEAFF
TRBV5-1,-,17,TRBJ1-3,-,TGCGCCAGCAGCCCGGGGCCCGAAGGAGGATATGGAAACACCATATATTTT,CASSPGPEGGYGNTIYF
TRBV20-1,TRBD2,14,TRBJ2-6,-,TGCAGTGCCTCGGAGCGGGACGGGGCCAACGTCCTGACTTTC,CSASERDGANVLTF
TRBV20-1,-,13,TRBJ1-5,many,TGCAGTTGGGCAGGGGCGGCTGCTCAGCCCCAGCATTTT,CSWAGAAAQPQHF
TRBV10-3,TRBD1,16,TRBJ2-7,-,TGTGCCATCAGTGGCCCAAAAACAGGGGGCGGCAACGAGCAGTACTTC,CAISGPKTGGGNEQYF